This T cell receptor (beta chain) was documented in a study of blood T cell repertoires in COVID-19. Study-level information: Researchers got acute and convalescent COVID-19 samples from the United States, Italy and Spain.

Produced via immunoSEQ multiplex PCR; TCRdb's table is partial and in-frame only. This table has a few hundred thousand clones, 85% appearing once. CDR1 and CDR2 from the germline V gene are GTSNPN and SVGIG (reference sequence). Trimming took 2 bases from V and 3 from J; bases not matched to a gene: 10. The CDR3 is 15 residues long. This clone was seen once. The TCR sequence derives from a woman in her late teens or twenties with acute or convalescent COVID-19. This sequence joins TRBV30 and TRBJ2-7; 7 bases are shared with TRBD2. The specimen was peripheral blood. CDR3 DNA: TGTGCCTGGAGTCCCCCAGGTCGCGGGGGCTACGAGCAGTACTTC. Encoded protein: CAWSPPGRGGYEQYF.